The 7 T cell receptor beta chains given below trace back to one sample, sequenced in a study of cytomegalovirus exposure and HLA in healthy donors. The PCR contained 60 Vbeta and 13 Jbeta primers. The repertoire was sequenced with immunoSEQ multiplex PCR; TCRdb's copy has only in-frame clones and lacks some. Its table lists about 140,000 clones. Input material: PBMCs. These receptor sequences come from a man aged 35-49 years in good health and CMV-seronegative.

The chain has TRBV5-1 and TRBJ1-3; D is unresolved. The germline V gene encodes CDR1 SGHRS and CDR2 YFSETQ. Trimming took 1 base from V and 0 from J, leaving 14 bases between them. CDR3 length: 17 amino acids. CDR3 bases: TGCGCCAGCAGCTTGTCGGCAGCGGCCCACTCTGGAAACACCATATATTTT. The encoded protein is CASSLSAAAHSGNTIYF.

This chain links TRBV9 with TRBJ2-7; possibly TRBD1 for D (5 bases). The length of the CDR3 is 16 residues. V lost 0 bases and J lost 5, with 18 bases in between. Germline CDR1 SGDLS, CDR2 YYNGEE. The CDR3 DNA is TGTGCCAGCAGCGTAGCTCCCCAGGGTAGTTTCGACGAGCAGTACTTC. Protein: CASSVAPQGSFDEQYF.

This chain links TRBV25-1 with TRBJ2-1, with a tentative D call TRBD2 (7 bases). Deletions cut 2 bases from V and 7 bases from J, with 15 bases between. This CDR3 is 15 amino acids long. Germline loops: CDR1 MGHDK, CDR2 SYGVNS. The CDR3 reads CASSELSGGANEQFF. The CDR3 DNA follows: TGTGCCAGCAGTGAACTTTCTGGGGGGGCGAATGAGCAGTTCTTC.

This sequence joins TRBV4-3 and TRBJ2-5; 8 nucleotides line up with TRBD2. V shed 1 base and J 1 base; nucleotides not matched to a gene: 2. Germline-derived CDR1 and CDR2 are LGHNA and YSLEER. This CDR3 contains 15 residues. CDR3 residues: CASSQGRGGQETQYF. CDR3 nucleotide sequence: TGCGCCAGCAGCCAAGGACGGGGGGGCCAAGAGACCCAGTACTTC.

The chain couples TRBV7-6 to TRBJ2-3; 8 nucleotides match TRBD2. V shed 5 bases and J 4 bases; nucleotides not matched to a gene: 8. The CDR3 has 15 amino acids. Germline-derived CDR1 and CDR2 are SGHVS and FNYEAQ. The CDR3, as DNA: TGTGCCAGCAGCCTAATCGCGGGGGGTTCAGATACGCAGTATTTT. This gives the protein CASSLIAGGSDTQYF. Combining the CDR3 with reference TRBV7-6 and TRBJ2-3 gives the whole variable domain GAGVSQSPRYKVTKRGQDVALRCDPISGHVSLYWYRQALGQGPEFLTYFNYEAQQDKSGLPNDRFSAERPEGSISTLTIQRTEQRDSAMYRCASSLIAGGSDTQYFGPGTRLTVL.

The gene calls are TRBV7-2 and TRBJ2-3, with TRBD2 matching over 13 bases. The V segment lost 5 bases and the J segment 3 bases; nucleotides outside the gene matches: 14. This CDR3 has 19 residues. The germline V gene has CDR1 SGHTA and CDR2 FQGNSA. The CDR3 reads CASSPRLAGGRVATDTQYF. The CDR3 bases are TGTGCCAGCAGCCCGCGACTAGCGGGGGGCAGAGTAGCAACAGATACGCAGTATTTT.

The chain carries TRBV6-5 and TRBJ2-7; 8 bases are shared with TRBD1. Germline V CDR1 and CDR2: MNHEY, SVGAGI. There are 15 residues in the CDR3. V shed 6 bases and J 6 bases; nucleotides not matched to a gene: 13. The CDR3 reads CASRSGQGGSPEQYF. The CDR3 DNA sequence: TGTGCCAGCAGATCTGGACAGGGTGGATCCCCCGAGCAGTACTTC.